This T cell receptor (beta chain) was retrieved from a study of T-cell reconstitution after alpha-beta-depleted transplantation in children. This clonotype turned up a few times. The V and J ends lost 3 bases and 3 bases, in that order; junction bases with no gene match: 5. The CDR3 length is 15 residues. CDR1 KGHSH and CDR2 LQKENI come from the germline V gene. Unique molecular identifiers featured in how the TCRbeta library was prepared. One entry per CDR3 protein, called by TCRdb with MiXCR from the PCR reads. The data contain 380,000 or so distinct CDR3 sequences, 10% to 15% of them singletons. This rearrangement joins TRBV18 to TRBJ2-1, with TRBD2 matching over 7 bases. The receptor's source is a human donor who donated a stem cell graft to a child with Fanconi anemia. The source material was PBMCs, sampled from the stem cell graft. The CDR3 loop is CASSPMSGDYNEQFF. Here the CDR3 DNA reads TGTGCCAGCTCACCGATGAGCGGGGACTACAATGAGCAGTTCTTC.